This T cell receptor beta chain comes out of a study of shared clonotypes between healthy human individuals. For the study at large: CD4 naive and CD4 memory each took three plates per donor, while CD8 naive took two and CD8 memory one. Whole-study findings and limits: Compared with clonotypes that all four donors shared, non-shared clonotypes had lower generation probabilities. Clonotype sharing levels among donors were expected to vary with sequencing depth. Sorted-subset samples were not fully sequenced, rarefaction indicated.

Sequencing was performed with immunoSEQ multiplex PCR; in TCRdb, only in-frame clones are kept and a portion is missing. The top ten hold under 1.5% of the sample, which has about 1,800,000 clones, about 95% seen once. Naive CD8 cells lacked CD45RO, underwent positive selection for CCR7 and left out terminally differentiated effector memory CD45RA+ cells. Regarding this clone: Its target is unknown.

The V end was cut by 3 bases, the J end by 6 bases, with 18 bases between. Germline V gene sequence: CDR1 SQVTM, CDR2 ANQGSEA. This CDR3 has 14 amino acids. The chain joins TRBV29-1 to TRBJ2-7; D is tentatively TRBD1 or TRBD2 (5 bases each). Sequences were obtained from naive CD8+ T cells sorted from blood. This TCR was sampled from a young man in good health. The CDR3 loop is CSVESGWIGGEQYF. The CDR3 coding sequence is TGCAGCGTTGAGTCGGGTTGGATTGGGGGCGAGCAGTACTTC.